This record covers a single TCR beta chain. The target of this receptor is not known. Per-base quality was not reported, and no clone a single base away is much larger than it. TCRbeta CDR3 regions were amplified from genomic DNA by means of the immunoSEQ Assay, a bias-controlled multiplex PCR. Processing in the source paper ran as follows. The number of nucleated cells in each sample was estimated by amplification of reference gene primers within the assay. To quantify the absolute abundance of each unique TCRbeta CDR3 rearrangement, sequence reads were collapsed and filtered. For each sample, productive Simpson clonality was calculated as the square root of Simpson's diversity index across productive rearrangements. TCRdb took over this immuneACCESS table, retaining in-frame rearrangements with V and J assigned. Such tables are incomplete; in checked studies, under half of the missing clones stem from an unresolved V gene, and the remainder is unexplained. That table is the source of V, J and clone size, and D and trimming were worked out from the DNA. In all, the sample holds roughly 250,000 clones, and 75% to 90% of those were seen once. The ten biggest clones cover roughly 4% of the sample.

Participants in the prospective study were aged about 18 to 95 years, lived in some 24 United States geographic areas, and enrolled through a virtual design. In the prospective study, participants were assigned to cohorts based on the clinical history participants reported in a screening survey and a study questionnaire. Recovered participants in ImmuneRACE Cohort 3 were defined as having two consecutive negative NP/OP PCR tests, clearance from a healthcare professional, or resolution of symptoms. In the prospective study, mobile phlebotomists collected whole blood, serum and a nasopharyngeal or oropharyngeal swab from each participant. Over a roughly 2-month period, participants in the prospective study had the option of providing additional blood draws and questionnaires. Blood samples from the prospective study were shipped frozen or at room temperature prior to DNA extraction. This specimen comes from a study of blood T cell repertoires in COVID-19 (TCRdb year 2020). For the study in its entirety: Samples from collaborators originated in the United States, Italy and Spain and spanned both the acute and convalescent phases of COVID-19. The repertoires were released in a freely available public database intended as a resource for research on the immune response to SARS-CoV-2. Subjects who had been exposed to COVID-19, were actively infected with it, or had recovered from it provided the deeply sampled blood TCRbeta repertoires that made up the dataset. Sample metadata almost always included a de-identified subject ID, COVID-19 status, age in years and sex. HLA class I and class II types, where available, came from metadata supplied by the sample provider rather than from assay-based typing. The samples were drawn from two sources: the first 160 participants of the ongoing ImmuneRACE study, and 950 to 1,500 subjects contributed by 6 global collaborators. The material from the prospective study consisted of cDNA or gDNA derived from T cells, B-cell-depleted T cells, or PBMCs. Results and caveats for the whole study, not just this receptor: How much clinical and demographic metadata was included differed by source and by participant, and the metadata was provided uncurated.

Germline trimming amounts to 4 bases on V and 2 bases on J, with 3 as the count of junction bases outside the gene matches. CDR1 is given as SGHRS and CDR2 as YFSETQ, both from the germline V gene. Measured from the cysteine to the phenylalanine, the CDR3 is 14 residues long. Just CDR3 DNA is preserved here, 42 bases in frame from base 1. This receptor chain uses TRBV5-1 and TRBJ2-1; 7 junctional bases match TRBD2. The receptor was derived from a woman in her twenties or thirties who had recovered from COVID-19. Sequencing was performed on PBMCs or T cells enriched from blood (not recorded which). The sequenced DNA: TGCGCCAGCAGCCTAGCGGACCCCTACAATGAGCAGTTCTTC. This translates into CASSLADPYNEQFF.